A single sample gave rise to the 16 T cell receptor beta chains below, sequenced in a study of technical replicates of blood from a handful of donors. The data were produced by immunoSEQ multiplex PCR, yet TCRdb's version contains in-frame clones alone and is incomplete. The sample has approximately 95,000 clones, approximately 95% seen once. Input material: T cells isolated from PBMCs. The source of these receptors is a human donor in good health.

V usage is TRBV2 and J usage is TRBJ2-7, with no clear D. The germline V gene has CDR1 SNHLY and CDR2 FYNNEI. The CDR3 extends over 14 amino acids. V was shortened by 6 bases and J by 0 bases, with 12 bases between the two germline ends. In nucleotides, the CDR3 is TGTGCCAGCAGGGGCCTACTTGTCTCCTACGAGCAGTACTTC. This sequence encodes CASRGLLVSYEQYF.

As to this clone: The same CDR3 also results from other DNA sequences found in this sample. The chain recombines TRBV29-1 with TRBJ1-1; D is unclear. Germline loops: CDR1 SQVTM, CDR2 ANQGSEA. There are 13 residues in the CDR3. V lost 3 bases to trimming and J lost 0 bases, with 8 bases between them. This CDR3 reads CSVEGRMNTEAFF. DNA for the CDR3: TGCAGCGTTGAGGGCAGAATGAACACTGAAGCTTTCTTT.

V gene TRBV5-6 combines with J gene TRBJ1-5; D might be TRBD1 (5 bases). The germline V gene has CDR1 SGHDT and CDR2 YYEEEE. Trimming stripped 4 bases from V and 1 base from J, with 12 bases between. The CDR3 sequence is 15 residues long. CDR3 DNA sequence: TGTGCCAGCAGCCGAGACAGTTGGAGCAATCAGCCCCAGCATTTT. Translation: CASSRDSWSNQPQHF.

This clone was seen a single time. The DNA for the CDR3 is TGTGCCAGCAGCTACTGGGGCGTCGACGAGCAGTACTTC. Encoded protein: CASSYWGVDEQYF. This rearrangement joins TRBV5-5 to TRBJ2-7, with D possibly TRBD1 on 5 matching bases. CDR1 is SGHKS, CDR2 YYEKEE, per germline (reference sequence). The CDR3 is 13 residues long. V shed 3 bases and J shed 5 bases, with 12 bases lying between them.

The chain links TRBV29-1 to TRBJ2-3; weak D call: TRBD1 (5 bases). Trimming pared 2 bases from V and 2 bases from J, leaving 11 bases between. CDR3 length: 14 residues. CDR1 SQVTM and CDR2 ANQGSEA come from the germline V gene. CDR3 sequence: CSVEQGIITDTQYF. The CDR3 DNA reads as TGCAGCGTTGAACAGGGCATTATCACAGATACGCAGTATTTT.

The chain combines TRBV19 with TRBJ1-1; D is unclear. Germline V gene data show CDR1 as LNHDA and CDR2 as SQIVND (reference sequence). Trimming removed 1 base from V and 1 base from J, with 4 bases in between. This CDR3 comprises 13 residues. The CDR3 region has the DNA TGTGCCAGTAGTATAGGAGGGAACACTGAAGCTTTCTTT. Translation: CASSIGGNTEAFF. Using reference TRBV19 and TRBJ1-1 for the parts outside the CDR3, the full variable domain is DGGITQSPKYLFRKEGQNVTLSCEQNLNHDAMYWYRQDPGQGLRLIYYSQIVNDFQKGDIAEGYSVSREKKESFPLTVTSAQKNPTAFYLCASSIGGNTEAFFGQGTRLTVV.

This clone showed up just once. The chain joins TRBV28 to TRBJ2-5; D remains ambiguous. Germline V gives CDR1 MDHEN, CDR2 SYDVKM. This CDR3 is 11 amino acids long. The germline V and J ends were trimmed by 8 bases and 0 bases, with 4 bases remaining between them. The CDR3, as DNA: TGTGCCAGCGGCCACCAAGAGACCCAGTACTTC. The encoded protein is CASGHQETQYF.

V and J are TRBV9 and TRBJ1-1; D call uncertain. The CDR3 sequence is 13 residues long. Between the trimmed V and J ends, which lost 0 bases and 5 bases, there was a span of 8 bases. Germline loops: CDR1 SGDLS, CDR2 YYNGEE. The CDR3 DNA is TGTGCCAGCAGCGTAGAGAGGGTAACTGAAGCTTTCTTT. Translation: CASSVERVTEAFF.

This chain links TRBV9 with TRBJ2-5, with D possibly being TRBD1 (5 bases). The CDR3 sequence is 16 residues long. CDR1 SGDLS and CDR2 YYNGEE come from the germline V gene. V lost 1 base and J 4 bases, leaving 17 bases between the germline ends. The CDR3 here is CASSVSSAGYGETQYF. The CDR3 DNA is TGTGCCAGCAGCGTATCCTCCGCAGGGTATGGAGAGACCCAGTACTTC.

The CDR3 loop is CASRGLVSTGELFF. The DNA for the CDR3 is TGTGCCAGCAGGGGACTAGTATCGACCGGGGAGCTGTTTTTT. The V call is TRBV7-3, the J call TRBJ2-2; 8 bases are shared with TRBD2. Trimming took 6 bases from V and 5 from J; bases not matched to a gene: 5. Germline CDR1 reads SGHTA; CDR2 reads FQGTGA. The CDR3 runs 14 residues.

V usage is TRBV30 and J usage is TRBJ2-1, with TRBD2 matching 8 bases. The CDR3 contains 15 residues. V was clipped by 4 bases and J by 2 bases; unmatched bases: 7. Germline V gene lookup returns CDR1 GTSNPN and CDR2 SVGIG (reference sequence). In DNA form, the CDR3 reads TGTGCCTGGACCCAGGGAGCGGGAGCCTACAATGAGCAGTTCTTC. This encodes CAWTQGAGAYNEQFF.

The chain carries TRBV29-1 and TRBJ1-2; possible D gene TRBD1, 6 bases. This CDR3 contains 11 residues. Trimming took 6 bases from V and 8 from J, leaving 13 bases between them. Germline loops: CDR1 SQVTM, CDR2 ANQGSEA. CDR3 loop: CSVGGGEGYTF. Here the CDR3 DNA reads TGCAGCGTGGGAGGGGGGGAAGGCTACACCTTC.

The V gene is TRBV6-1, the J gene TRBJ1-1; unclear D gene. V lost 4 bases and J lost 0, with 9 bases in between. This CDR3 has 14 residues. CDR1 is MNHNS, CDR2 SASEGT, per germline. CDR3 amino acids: CASSAGRLNTEAFF. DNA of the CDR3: TGTGCCAGCAGTGCGGGGAGACTGAACACTGAAGCTTTCTTT.

The CDR3 DNA reads TGTGCCAGCAGTTTGTTCACAGCAGAATGGGGGGGCAATCAGCCCCAGCATTTT. It yields the protein CASSLFTAEWGGNQPQHF. The rearrangement uses TRBV28 and TRBJ1-5, with a tentative D call TRBD1 (5 bases). Germline V gene sequence: CDR1 MDHEN, CDR2 SYDVKM. V was pared by 3 bases and J by 2 bases, with 20 bases between. The CDR3 is 18 residues long.

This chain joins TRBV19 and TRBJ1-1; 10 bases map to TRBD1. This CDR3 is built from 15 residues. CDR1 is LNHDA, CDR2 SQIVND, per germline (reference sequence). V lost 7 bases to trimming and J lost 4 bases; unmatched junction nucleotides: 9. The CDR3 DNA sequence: TGTGCCAGTACGCCGCACGGGACAGGGGTCACTGAAGCTTTCTTT. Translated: CASTPHGTGVTEAFF.

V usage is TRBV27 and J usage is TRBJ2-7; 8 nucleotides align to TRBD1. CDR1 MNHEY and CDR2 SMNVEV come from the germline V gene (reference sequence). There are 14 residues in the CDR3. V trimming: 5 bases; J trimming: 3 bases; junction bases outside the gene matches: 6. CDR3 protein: CASSLTGEYYEQYF. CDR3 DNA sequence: TGTGCCAGCAGTCTGACAGGGGAGTACTACGAGCAGTACTTC.